This TCR beta chain is from a study of T-cell memory formation after mild COVID-19. Study overall: TCR clusters largely stayed donor specific. Overall study findings and caveats: Clones contracting over day 15 to 85 were CD4/CD8 balanced, with later expanders leaning CD4+. Contracting CD4+ clones sat mainly in CM and EM; CD8+ in EMRA.

Employing constant-segment primers, 5'RACE generated TCR alpha and TCR beta cDNA libraries bearing sample barcodes and UMIs. Using its own MiXCR run on the 5' RACE reads, TCRdb lists one record per CDR3 protein. There are fewer than 90,000 distinct CDR3 sequences in the sample; 9.5% to 15% occur only once, and around two fifths lies in the top ten. The ends lost 4 bases at V and 6 bases at J; junction bases unmatched: 10. The CDR3 length is 16 residues. CDR1 is SGHTA and CDR2 is FQGNSA in the germline V gene. This clonotype was seen only a few times. Its antigen is not known. The source material was PBMCs or a T cell subset sorted from them (not recorded which). The clonotype comes from a man aged 18 to 30 who had mild COVID-19 (a few samples of this study predate the infection). Cell type and time point are not known. The V call is TRBV7-2, the J call TRBJ2-3; 10 bases agree with TRBD1. CDR3 DNA: TGTGCCAGCAGCTCTTCCCGGGACAGGGGTCGTGATACGCAGTATTTT. Its translation is CASSSSRDRGRDTQYF.